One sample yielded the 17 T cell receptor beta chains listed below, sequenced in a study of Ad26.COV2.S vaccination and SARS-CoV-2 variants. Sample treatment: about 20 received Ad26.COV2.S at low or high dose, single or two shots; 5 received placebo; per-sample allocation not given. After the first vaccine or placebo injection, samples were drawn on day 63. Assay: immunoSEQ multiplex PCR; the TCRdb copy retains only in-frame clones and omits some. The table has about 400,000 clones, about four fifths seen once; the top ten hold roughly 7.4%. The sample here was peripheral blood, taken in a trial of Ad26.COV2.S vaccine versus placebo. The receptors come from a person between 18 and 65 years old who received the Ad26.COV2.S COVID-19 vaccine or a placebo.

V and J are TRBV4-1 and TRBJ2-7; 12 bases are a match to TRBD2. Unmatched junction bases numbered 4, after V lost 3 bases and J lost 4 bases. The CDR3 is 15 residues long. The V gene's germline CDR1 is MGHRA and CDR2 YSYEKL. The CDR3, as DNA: TGCGCCAGCAGCCAGTCCGGGACTAGCGGGTACGAGCAGTACTTC. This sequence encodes CASSQSGTSGYEQYF.

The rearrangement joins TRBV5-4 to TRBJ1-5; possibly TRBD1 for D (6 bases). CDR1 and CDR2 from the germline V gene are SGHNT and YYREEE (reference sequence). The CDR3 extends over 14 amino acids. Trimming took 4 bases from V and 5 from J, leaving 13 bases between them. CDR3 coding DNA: TGTGCCAGCAGCCTACAGGGAGTTCATCAGCCCCAGCATTTT. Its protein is CASSLQGVHQPQHF. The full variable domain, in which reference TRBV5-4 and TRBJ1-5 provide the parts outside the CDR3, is ETGVTQSPTHLIKTRGQQVTLRCSSQSGHNTVSWYQQALGQGPQFIFQYYREEENGRGNFPPRFSGLQFPNYSSELNVNALELDDSALYLCASSLQGVHQPQHFGDGTRLSIL.

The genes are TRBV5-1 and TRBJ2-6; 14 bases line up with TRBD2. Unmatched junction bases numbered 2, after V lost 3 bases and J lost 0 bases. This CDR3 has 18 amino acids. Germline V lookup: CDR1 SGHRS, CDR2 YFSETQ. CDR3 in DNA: TGCGCCAGCAGCTGGGGACTAGCGGGAGCCTCTGGGGCCAACGTCCTGACTTTC. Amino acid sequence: CASSWGLAGASGANVLTF.

This CDR3 reads CASSLSGTTGELFF. CDR3 coding DNA: TGTGCCAGCAGCTTAAGTGGAACCACCGGGGAGCTGTTTTTT. This sequence joins TRBV7-9 and TRBJ2-2; D uncertain. V shed 2 bases and J shed 4 bases, with 8 bases lying between them. From germline, CDR1 is SEHNR and CDR2 FQNEAQ (reference sequence). The CDR3 has 14 residues.

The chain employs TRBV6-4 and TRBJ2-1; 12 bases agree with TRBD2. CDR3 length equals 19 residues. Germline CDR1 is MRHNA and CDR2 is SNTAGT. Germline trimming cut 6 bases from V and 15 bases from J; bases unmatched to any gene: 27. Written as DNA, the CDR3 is TGTGCCAGCAGCGATCCCCGGGACGGAGTAGAGACTAGCGGGAGCGTTGGGTTCTTC. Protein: CASSDPRDGVETSGSVGFF.

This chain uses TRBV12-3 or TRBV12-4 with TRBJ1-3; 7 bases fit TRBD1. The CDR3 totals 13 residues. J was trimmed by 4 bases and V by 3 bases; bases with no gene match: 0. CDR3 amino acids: CASSLTGGNTIYF. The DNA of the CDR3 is TGTGCCAGCAGTTTGACAGGGGGAAACACCATATATTTT.

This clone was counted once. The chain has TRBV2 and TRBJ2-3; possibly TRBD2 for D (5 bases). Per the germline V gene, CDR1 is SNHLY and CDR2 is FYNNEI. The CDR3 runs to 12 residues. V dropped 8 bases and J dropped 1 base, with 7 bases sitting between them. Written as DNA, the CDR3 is TGTGCCAGCGGGAGCGGCACAGATACGCAGTATTTT. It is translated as CASGSGTDTQYF.

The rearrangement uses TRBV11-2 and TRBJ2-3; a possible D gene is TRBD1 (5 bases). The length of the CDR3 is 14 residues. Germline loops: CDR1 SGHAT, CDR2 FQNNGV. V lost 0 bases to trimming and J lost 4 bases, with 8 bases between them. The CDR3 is CASSLDTGADTQYF. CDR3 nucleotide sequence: TGTGCCAGCAGCTTAGACACAGGAGCAGATACGCAGTATTTT.

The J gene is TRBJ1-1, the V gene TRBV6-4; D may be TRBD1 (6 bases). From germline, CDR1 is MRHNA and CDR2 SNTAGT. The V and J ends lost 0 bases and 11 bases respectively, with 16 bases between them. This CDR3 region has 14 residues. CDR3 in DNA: TGTGCCAGCAGTGACTCGGGGGGACAAAGAGGGGCTTTCTTT. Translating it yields CASSDSGGQRGAFF.

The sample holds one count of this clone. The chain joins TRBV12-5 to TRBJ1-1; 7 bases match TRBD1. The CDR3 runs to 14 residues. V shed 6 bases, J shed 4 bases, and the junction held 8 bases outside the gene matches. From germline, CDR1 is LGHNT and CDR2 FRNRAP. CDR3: CASGRHNRGTEAFF. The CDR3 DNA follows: TGTGCTAGTGGCAGACACAACAGGGGCACTGAAGCTTTCTTT. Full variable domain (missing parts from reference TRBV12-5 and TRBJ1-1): DARVTQTPRHKVTEMGQEVTMRCQPILGHNTVFWYRQTMMQGLELLAYFRNRAPLDDSGMPKDRFSAEMPDATLATLKIQPSEPRDSAVYFCASGRHNRGTEAFFGQGTRLTVV.

The CDR3 coding sequence is TGTGCCAGCGGGATTTTATCGGGGCGAGAGACCCAGTACTTC. Translation gives CASGILSGRETQYF. This chain uses TRBV25-1 with TRBJ2-5; D may match TRBD1 or TRBD2 (5 bases each). Trimming pared 8 bases from V and 4 bases from J, leaving 17 bases between. The CDR3 covers 14 residues. The germline gives CDR1 MGHDK, CDR2 SYGVNS.

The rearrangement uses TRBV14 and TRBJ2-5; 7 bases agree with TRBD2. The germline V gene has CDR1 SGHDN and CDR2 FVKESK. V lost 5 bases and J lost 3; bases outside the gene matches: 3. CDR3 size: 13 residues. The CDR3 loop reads CASSVLAEETQYF. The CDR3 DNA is TGTGCCAGCAGCGTTCTAGCGGAAGAGACCCAGTACTTC.

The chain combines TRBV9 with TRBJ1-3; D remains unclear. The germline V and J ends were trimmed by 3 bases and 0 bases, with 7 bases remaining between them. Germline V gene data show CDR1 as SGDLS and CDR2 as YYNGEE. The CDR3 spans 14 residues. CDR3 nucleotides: TGTGCCAGCAGCGAAGGGAGCTCTGGAAACACCATATATTTT. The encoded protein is CASSEGSSGNTIYF. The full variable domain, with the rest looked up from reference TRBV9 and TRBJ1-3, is DSGVTQTPKHLITATGQRVTLRCSPRSGDLSVYWYQQSLDQGLQFLIQYYNGEERAKGNILERFSAQQFPDLHSELNLSSLELGDSALYFCASSEGSSGNTIYFGEGSWLTVV.

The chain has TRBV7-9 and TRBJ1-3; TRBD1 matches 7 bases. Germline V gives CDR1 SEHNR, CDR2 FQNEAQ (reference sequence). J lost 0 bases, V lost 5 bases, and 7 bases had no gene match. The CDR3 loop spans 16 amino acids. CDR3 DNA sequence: TGTGCCAGCAGCCCCGGGGGGACAGTCTCTGGAAACACCATATATTTT. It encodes CASSPGGTVSGNTIYF.

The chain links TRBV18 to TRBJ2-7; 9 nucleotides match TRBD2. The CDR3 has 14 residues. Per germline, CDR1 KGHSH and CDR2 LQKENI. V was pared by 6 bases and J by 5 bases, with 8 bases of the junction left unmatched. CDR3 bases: TGTGCCAGCTCGGGACTAGCAGGGGCGGACGAGCAGTACTTC. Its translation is CASSGLAGADEQYF.

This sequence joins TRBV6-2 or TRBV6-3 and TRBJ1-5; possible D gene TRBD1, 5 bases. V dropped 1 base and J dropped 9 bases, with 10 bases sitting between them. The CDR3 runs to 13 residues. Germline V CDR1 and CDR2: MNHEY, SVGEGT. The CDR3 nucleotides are TGTGCCAGCAGTTACTTTAGCGGGGCGCCCCAGCATTTT. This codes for CASSYFSGAPQHF.

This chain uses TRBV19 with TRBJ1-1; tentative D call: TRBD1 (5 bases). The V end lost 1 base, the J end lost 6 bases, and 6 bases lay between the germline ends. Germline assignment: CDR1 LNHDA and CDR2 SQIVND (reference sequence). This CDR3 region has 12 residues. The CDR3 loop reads CASSIGQSEAFF. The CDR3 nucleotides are TGTGCCAGTAGTATAGGACAGTCTGAAGCTTTCTTT.